This T cell receptor (beta chain) came from a study of memory CD8 T cells in hepatitis C reinfection. Overall study context: After reinfection, a couple of primary-infection resolvers became chronically infected. Peak reinfection samples were taken 3 to 8 weeks after detection. Broader study findings: Only a handful of donors prevented definitive conclusions about public clonotypes.

Germline V gene lookup returns CDR1 SGDLS and CDR2 YYNGEE. This CDR3 is built from 15 residues. Trimming cost V 0 bases and J 0 bases, with 8 bases left between them. This sample's time point: peak reinfection, 3 to 8 weeks after reinfection detection. TCR sequencing was done directly ex vivo on sorted cells, without expansion in vitro. At all three reinfection time points, viable CD3+ CD8+ CD45RO- cells from a couple of donors served as controls. Libraries were prepared by immunoSEQ multiplex PCR; TCRdb keeps only in-frame clonotypes and omits some of them. Among 40,000 to 45,000 clones listed, over 75% were seen once. To note about this clone: What it binds is unknown.

This TCR was recovered from a man younger than 30 with hepatitis C virus infection. The rearrangement uses TRBV9 and TRBJ2-3, with D unclear. The specimen was naive CD8+ T cells sorted from blood. This chain's CDR3 is CASSVGFGSTDTQYF. The CDR3, as DNA: TGTGCCAGCAGCGTAGGCTTTGGCAGCACAGATACGCAGTATTTT.